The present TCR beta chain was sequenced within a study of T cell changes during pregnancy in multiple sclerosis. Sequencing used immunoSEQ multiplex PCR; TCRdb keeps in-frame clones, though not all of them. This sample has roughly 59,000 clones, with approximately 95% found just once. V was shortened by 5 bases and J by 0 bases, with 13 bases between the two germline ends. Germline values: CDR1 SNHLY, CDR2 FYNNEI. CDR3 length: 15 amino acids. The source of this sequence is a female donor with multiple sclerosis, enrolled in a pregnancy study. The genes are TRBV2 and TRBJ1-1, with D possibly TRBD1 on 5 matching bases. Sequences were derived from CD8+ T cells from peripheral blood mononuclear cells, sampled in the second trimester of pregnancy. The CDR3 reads CASSTAETVNTEAFF. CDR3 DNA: TGTGCCAGCAGTACTGCCGAGACAGTGAACACTGAAGCTTTCTTT.